What follows are 5 T cell receptor beta chains derived from one specimen sequenced in a study of OX40 agonist ivuxolimab in advanced cancers. The repertoire was sequenced with immunoSEQ multiplex PCR; TCRdb's copy has only in-frame clones and lacks some. The sample shows tens of thousands of clones, around four fifths of them seen only once. This sample comprised CD4+ or CD8+ T cells sorted from blood, obtained in a trial of the OX40 agonist ivuxolimab. Receptors originate from an adult with an advanced solid tumor such as melanoma, head and neck, liver or kidney cancer.

This chain joins TRBV5-4 and TRBJ2-2; D is possibly TRBD1 (6 bases). This CDR3 contains 15 residues. CDR1 is SGHNT and CDR2 is YYREEE in the germline V gene (reference sequence). Trimming pared 4 bases from V and 5 bases from J, leaving 15 bases between. CDR3 sequence reads: CASSLQGTSTGELFF. DNA for the CDR3: TGTGCCAGCAGCCTACAGGGTACTTCAACCGGGGAGCTGTTTTTT.

The chain couples TRBV11-3 to TRBJ2-2; D tentatively reads TRBD1 or TRBD2 (6 bases each). This CDR3 has 15 residues. V was pared by 2 bases and J by 4 bases, with 11 bases between. Germline V gene lookup returns CDR1 SGHNT and CDR2 YENEEA. Here the CDR3 reads CASSLSGAGTGELFF. Written as DNA, the CDR3 is TGTGCCAGCAGCTTATCGGGGGCGGGCACCGGGGAGCTGTTTTTT.

This CDR3 is CASRGGQFGYGYTF. The DNA of the CDR3 is TGTGCCAGCAGGGGGGGACAGTTTGGCTATGGCTACACCTTC. This chain joins TRBV2 and TRBJ1-2, with TRBD1 identical over 7 bases. Trimming removed 6 bases from V and 4 bases from J; junction bases left unmatched: 8. Germline CDR1 and CDR2: SNHLY and FYNNEI. CDR3 length: 14 residues.

This chain links TRBV5-1 with TRBJ2-2; tentative D call: TRBD2 (5 bases). V was cut by 2 bases and J by 6 bases, with 8 bases left in between. This CDR3 has 13 amino acids. The germline CDR1 and CDR2 sequences are SGHRS and YFSETQ. CDR3: CASSLEGAGELFF. CDR3 DNA: TGCGCCAGCAGCTTAGAGGGCGCCGGGGAGCTGTTTTTT.

The chain has TRBV28 and TRBJ1-3; the D is unclear. V gave up 6 bases and J gave up 4 bases, with 16 bases separating them. CDR1 is MDHEN and CDR2 is SYDVKM in the germline V gene. This CDR3 has 15 amino acids. CDR3: CASSPGGPGGNTIYF. CDR3 nucleotides: TGTGCCAGCAGCCCCGGAGGGCCGGGGGGAAACACCATATATTTT.